The 18 T cell receptor beta chains below come from one sample, sequenced in a study of Ad26.COV2.S vaccination and SARS-CoV-2 variants. Method: immunoSEQ multiplex PCR; TCRdb's copy keeps in-frame clones and lacks some. The sample has more than 120,000 clones; more than 80% are singletons. Sequencing used peripheral blood, obtained after recovery from COVID-19. The origin of the receptors is a human donor who had recovered from COVID-19.

J is TRBJ1-5 and V is TRBV27; D might be TRBD1 (5 bases). The CDR3 spans 16 residues. V lost 0 bases and J lost 2, with 11 bases in between. Germline CDR1 reads MNHEY; CDR2 reads SMNVEV (reference sequence). This chain's CDR3 is CASSLSWGSRNQPQHF. The CDR3 region has the DNA TGTGCCAGCAGTTTATCGTGGGGGTCGCGCAATCAGCCCCAGCATTTT.

The CDR3: CASSSPRSAGVDTGELFF. Here the CDR3 DNA reads TGTGCCAGCAGCTCCCCCCGTTCGGCAGGGGTGGACACCGGGGAGCTGTTTTTT. This sequence joins TRBV9 and TRBJ2-2, with D possibly matching TRBD1 (6 bases). This CDR3 region has 18 residues. Germline CDR1 is SGDLS and CDR2 is YYNGEE. V was clipped by 4 bases and J by 3 bases, with 22 bases between them.

The genes are TRBV7-2 and TRBJ2-7, with D unclear. Trimming took off 2 bases at V and 3 bases at J, with 14 bases between the two ends. Germline V gene data show CDR1 as SGHTA and CDR2 as FQGNSA. This CDR3 is built from 15 residues. The CDR3 loop reads CASSLSAIQHYEQYF. The CDR3, as DNA: TGTGCCAGCAGCTTAAGCGCGATACAGCACTACGAGCAGTACTTC.

The rearrangement links TRBV6-5 to TRBJ1-1; 7 nucleotides match TRBD1. V lost 2 bases, J lost 1 base, and 7 bases stayed unmatched. CDR3 length equals 16 residues. Germline assignment: CDR1 MNHEY and CDR2 SVGAGI. The CDR3 nucleotides read TGTGCCAGCAGTTACATCCGAGGGACAGCGAACACTGAAGCTTTCTTT. It is translated as CASSYIRGTANTEAFF.

The chain couples TRBV19 to TRBJ2-1, with unresolved D. Germline V gives CDR1 LNHDA, CDR2 SQIVND (reference sequence). The V end was cut by 3 bases, the J end by 9 bases, with 6 bases between. The CDR3 length is 11 residues. CDR3 sequence reads: CASSINGEQFF. The CDR3 DNA reads as TGTGCCAGTAGTATTAACGGTGAGCAGTTCTTC.

J is TRBJ1-1 and V is TRBV27; weak D call: TRBD1 (6 bases). The CDR3 is made up of 15 amino acids. CDR1 MNHEY and CDR2 SMNVEV come from the germline V gene (reference sequence). Trimming removed 3 bases at V and 4 bases at J, with 15 bases between. CDR3 residues: CASSLNPGAVTEAFF. CDR3 sequence (DNA): TGTGCCAGCAGTTTGAATCCGGGGGCGGTCACTGAAGCTTTCTTT.

This sequence joins TRBV10-3 and TRBJ2-7; either TRBD1 or TRBD2 may supply D (6 bases each). The V end lost 0 bases, the J end lost 6 bases, and 12 bases lay between the germline ends. The germline gives CDR1 ENHRY, CDR2 SYGVKD. CDR3 length: 14 residues. The CDR3, as DNA: TGTGCCATCAGTGAGTCGAGGGGGGCGGGCGAGCAGTACTTC. It yields the protein CAISESRGAGEQYF.

This chain connects TRBV5-4 to TRBJ2-2, with 7 bases that match TRBD1. CDR1 is SGHNT and CDR2 is YYREEE in the germline V gene (reference sequence). J lost 1 base, V lost 3 bases, and 6 bases had no gene match. The CDR3 is made up of 16 amino acids. The CDR3 spells CASSSARDRNTGELFF. CDR3 coding DNA: TGTGCCAGCAGCTCGGCCCGGGACAGGAACACCGGGGAGCTGTTTTTT.

The gene calls are TRBV3-1 (or the pseudogene TRBV3-2) and TRBJ1-2, with TRBD1 identical over 7 bases. The CDR3 loop spans 23 amino acids. Germline assignment: CDR1 LGHDT and CDR2 YNNKEL (reference sequence). With 8 bases clipped from V and 3 bases from J, the junction kept 36 bases outside the gene matches. DNA of the CDR3: TGTGCCAGCGAACCATCCAAAAACGAAATAGGACAGGTCGATCGGGCCCCTGACTATGGCTACACCTTC. Protein: CASEPSKNEIGQVDRAPDYGYTF.

This clone came up once. The gene calls are TRBV5-1 and TRBJ2-5, with D possibly matching TRBD1 (6 bases). Germline V gene lookup returns CDR1 SGHRS and CDR2 YFSETQ. V dropped 2 bases and J dropped 1 base, with 9 bases sitting between them. The CDR3 loop spans 14 amino acids. The CDR3 bases are TGCGCCAGCAGCTTACAGGGAACCCAAGAGACCCAGTACTTC. This gives the protein CASSLQGTQETQYF.

This chain uses TRBV13 with TRBJ2-2, with unresolved D. CDR3 length equals 16 residues. Germline V gene data show CDR1 as PRHDT and CDR2 as FYEKMQ (reference sequence). The ends were cut back, 1 base at V and 7 bases at J, with 16 bases in the middle. The CDR3 DNA reads as TGTGCCAGCAGCTTAGCCTCCCTATTAAATGGCGGGGAGCTGTTTTTT. This encodes CASSLASLLNGGELFF.

This chain uses TRBV27 with TRBJ2-3; D ambiguous. Germline V gene sequence: CDR1 MNHEY, CDR2 SMNVEV (reference sequence). This CDR3 spans 16 amino acids. V was pared by 8 bases and J by 2 bases, with 20 bases between. The DNA for the CDR3 is TGTGCCAGCTGCTCCGGGCAGCCACAACCCACAGATACGCAGTATTTT. Protein: CASCSGQPQPTDTQYF.

On this clone: At one end the junction does not follow the germline gene, possibly because of a read error. This chain uses TRBV2 with TRBJ1-1, with a weak D call TRBD1 (6 bases). CDR1 is SNHLY and CDR2 is FYNNEI in the germline V gene. The CDR3 covers 13 residues. The CDR3 here is CASREGGRTEAFF. For the CDR3, the DNA is TGTGCCAGCAGGGAAGGGGGTAGGACTGAAGCTTTCTTT.

V and J are TRBV7-6 and TRBJ2-7, with 9 nucleotides matching TRBD1. After removal of 5 bases from V and 3 bases from J, the junction contained 5 bases not matched to a gene. The CDR3 totals 14 residues. Germline values: CDR1 SGHVS, CDR2 FNYEAQ. In nucleotides, the CDR3 is TGTGCCAGCAGCCCCGGGACAGGGAACTACGAGCAGTACTTC. This encodes CASSPGTGNYEQYF.

This chain links TRBV4-3 with TRBJ2-7; 8 bases align to TRBD1. The V segment lost 3 bases and the J segment 2 bases; nucleotides outside the gene matches: 6. This CDR3 has 15 amino acids. Germline loops: CDR1 LGHNA, CDR2 YSLEER. The CDR3 loop is CASSHGQGETYEQYF. DNA for the CDR3: TGCGCCAGCAGCCACGGACAGGGTGAAACCTACGAGCAGTACTTC.

The J gene is TRBJ2-5, the V gene TRBV5-1; no clear D gene. The germline gives CDR1 SGHRS, CDR2 YFSETQ. The CDR3 extends over 14 amino acids. V lost 0 bases and J 1 base, leaving 7 bases between the germline ends. This CDR3 is CASSLASLQETQYF. The CDR3 bases are TGCGCCAGCAGCTTGGCTAGTCTCCAAGAGACCCAGTACTTC.

This clone was recorded only once. The gene calls are TRBV6-5 and TRBJ1-1; TRBD1 is a possible D gene (5 bases). Trimming removed 2 bases at V and 1 base at J, with 11 bases between. CDR1 is MNHEY and CDR2 is SVGAGI in the germline V gene. CDR3 length equals 15 residues. CDR3 nucleotide sequence: TGTGCCAGCAGTTACAGCTCCAGGGCGAACACTGAAGCTTTCTTT. Its protein is CASSYSSRANTEAFF.

V is TRBV5-6 and J is TRBJ1-1; no firm D call. Trimming removed 0 bases at V and 0 bases at J, with 9 bases between. Germline V gene sequence: CDR1 SGHDT, CDR2 YYEEEE. The CDR3 spans 15 residues. In DNA, the CDR3 is TGTGCCAGCAGCTTGGTCGCCCGGCTGAACACTGAAGCTTTCTTT. It codes for CASSLVARLNTEAFF. Variable domain in full (rest from reference TRBV5-6 and TRBJ1-1): DAGVTQSPTHLIKTRGQQVTLRCSPKSGHDTVSWYQQALGQGPQFIFQYYEEEERQRGNFPDRFSGHQFPNYSSELNVNALLLGDSALYLCASSLVARLNTEAFFGQGTRLTVV.